The rows below give T cell receptor beta chains drawn from one sample of a study of PD-1 blockade in classical Hodgkin lymphoma. The table came from immunoSEQ multiplex PCR; TCRdb's copy has only in-frame clones and leaves some out. The table lists 40,000 or so clones, about 88% of them singletons. Source: peripheral blood mononuclear cells (PBMCs), taken before the second cycle of nivolumab. These receptors all come from a human donor with classical Hodgkin lymphoma. Each CDR3 is given with its conserved first and last residue. D genes are given only for firm matches. Clone size is stated in some rows and not others, as once, few, many or a class when expanded.

CDR3aa: CASSKGRGGSHSNQPQHF; CDR3nt: TGTGCCAGCAGCAAAGGTAGGGGGGGCTCCCATAGCAATCAGCCCCAGCATTTT; j_gene: TRBJ1-5; abundance: NA; d_gene: NA; v_gene: TRBV21-1
CDR3aa: CASSHRAPVGSGVQGDTQYF; CDR3nt: TGCGCCAGCAGCCATCGAGCCCCTGTTGGAAGCGGGGTCCAAGGGGATACGCAGTATTTT; j_gene: TRBJ2-3; abundance: NA; d_gene: TRBD2; v_gene: TRBV4-1
CDR3aa: CASSLRGSYEQYF; CDR3nt: TGTGCCAGCAGCCTGCGGGGGTCCTACGAGCAGTACTTC; j_gene: TRBJ2-7; abundance: few; d_gene: TRBD2; v_gene: TRBV14
CDR3aa: CASSLPGGQGVLAQYF; CDR3nt: TGTGCCAGCAGCCTACCTGGGGGACAGGGGGTTTTGGCGCAGTACTTC; j_gene: TRBJ2-7; abundance: NA; d_gene: TRBD1; v_gene: TRBV28
CDR3aa: CASSGREKLFF; CDR3nt: TGTGCCAGCAGCGGAAGAGAAAAACTGTTTTTT; j_gene: TRBJ1-4; abundance: once; d_gene: NA; v_gene: TRBV9
CDR3aa: CASSEAVGTDEAFF; CDR3nt: TGTGCCAGCAGTGAAGCGGTCGGGACAGATGAAGCTTTCTTT; j_gene: TRBJ1-1; abundance: NA; d_gene: TRBD1; v_gene: TRBV2
CDR3aa: CASSQLVPPDTQYF; CDR3nt: TGTGCCAGCAGCCAACTAGTTCCCCCAGATACGCAGTATTTT; j_gene: TRBJ2-3; abundance: NA; d_gene: NA; v_gene: TRBV7-2
CDR3aa: CASSLTRAGYGYTF; CDR3nt: TGTGCCAGCAGTTTAACCAGGGCAGGCTATGGCTACACCTTC; j_gene: TRBJ1-2; abundance: NA; d_gene: NA; v_gene: TRBV28
CDR3aa: CASSTREKLFF; CDR3nt: TGTGCCAGTAGTACAAGGGAAAAACTGTTTTTT; j_gene: TRBJ1-4; abundance: NA; d_gene: NA; v_gene: TRBV19
CDR3aa: CASSPTIRRRGGRETQYF; CDR3nt: TGTGCCAGCTCACCGACTATCCGGAGGCGGGGGGGCCGAGAGACCCAGTACTTC; j_gene: TRBJ2-5; abundance: NA; d_gene: TRBD2; v_gene: TRBV18
CDR3aa: CASSGARGLEQYF; CDR3nt: TGTGCCAGCAGCGGGGCCAGGGGGCTCGAGCAGTACTTC; j_gene: TRBJ2-7; abundance: NA; d_gene: TRBD1; v_gene: TRBV6-1
CDR3aa: CASSSGTGGTYEQYF; CDR3nt: TGCGCCAGCAGTTCCGGGACAGGGGGCACCTACGAGCAGTACTTC; j_gene: TRBJ2-7; abundance: NA; d_gene: TRBD1; v_gene: TRBV5-1
CDR3aa: CASSLITRTLHEQYF; CDR3nt: TGTGCCAGCAGTTTAATCACCCGTACCCTCCACGAGCAGTACTTC; j_gene: TRBJ2-7; abundance: once; d_gene: NA; v_gene: TRBV27
CDR3aa: CASSSGRGVSEAFF; CDR3nt: TGTGCCAGCAGTTCGGGCAGGGGGGTTTCTGAAGCTTTCTTT; j_gene: TRBJ1-1; abundance: once; d_gene: TRBD1; v_gene: TRBV6-5
CDR3aa: CASSYKGPGTGDEQYF; CDR3nt: TGTGCCAGCAGTTACAAGGGACCCGGGACAGGGGACGAGCAGTACTTC; j_gene: TRBJ2-7; abundance: NA; d_gene: TRBD1; v_gene: TRBV6-5
CDR3aa: CASSSPTSGGVSTDTQYF; CDR3nt: TGTGCCAGCAGCTCCCCGACTAGCGGGGGGGTAAGCACAGATACGCAGTATTTT; j_gene: TRBJ2-3; abundance: few; d_gene: TRBD2; v_gene: TRBV9
CDR3aa: CASSPWTGRNTEAFF; CDR3nt: TGTGCCAGCAGTCCATGGACAGGGAGGAACACTGAAGCTTTCTTT; j_gene: TRBJ1-1; abundance: NA; d_gene: TRBD1; v_gene: TRBV27
CDR3aa: CASSQVTGRKNTGELFF; CDR3nt: TGTGCCAGCAGCCAAGTTACAGGGAGAAAGAACACCGGGGAGCTGTTTTTT; j_gene: TRBJ2-2; abundance: NA; d_gene: NA; v_gene: TRBV14
CDR3aa: CASSLANSLNTEAFF; CDR3nt: TGTGCCAGCAGCTTAGCGAACAGCCTGAACACTGAAGCTTTCTTT; j_gene: TRBJ1-1; abundance: NA; d_gene: NA; v_gene: TRBV7-8
CDR3aa: CASSFNAAVSYNEQFF; CDR3nt: TGCGCCAGCAGCTTTAATGCAGCCGTCTCCTACAATGAGCAGTTCTTC; j_gene: TRBJ2-1; abundance: NA; d_gene: NA; v_gene: TRBV5-1
CDR3aa: CASSSVGYTF; CDR3nt: TGTGCCAGCAGTTCGGTCGGCTACACCTTC; j_gene: TRBJ1-2; abundance: NA; d_gene: NA; v_gene: TRBV6-6
CDR3aa: CASSEVIRLAGNTGELFF; CDR3nt: TGTGCCAGCAGTGAAGTTATCCGGCTAGCGGGGAACACCGGGGAGCTGTTTTTT; j_gene: TRBJ2-2; abundance: NA; d_gene: TRBD2; v_gene: TRBV25-1
CDR3aa: CSVAPSDAANEQFF; CDR3nt: TGCAGCGTTGCTCCGTCTGACGCCGCCAATGAGCAGTTCTTC; j_gene: TRBJ2-1; abundance: NA; d_gene: NA; v_gene: TRBV29-1
CDR3aa: CSVEQGAASDTQYF; CDR3nt: TGCAGCGTTGAACAGGGGGCCGCCTCGGATACGCAGTATTTT; j_gene: TRBJ2-3; abundance: NA; d_gene: TRBD1; v_gene: TRBV29-1
CDR3aa: CASSPRTGGLAQPQHF; CDR3nt: TGTGCCAGCAGCCCCCGGACAGGGGGCCTTGCTCAGCCCCAGCATTTT; j_gene: TRBJ1-5; abundance: once; d_gene: TRBD1; v_gene: TRBV7-8
CDR3aa: CASSPGGTQTYEQYF; CDR3nt: TGTGCCAGCAGTCCTGGAGGGACCCAAACCTACGAGCAGTACTTC; j_gene: TRBJ2-7; abundance: NA; d_gene: NA; v_gene: TRBV28
CDR3aa: CATSREDGLAGDEQFF; CDR3nt: TGTGCCACCAGCAGAGAGGACGGCCTAGCAGGCGATGAGCAGTTCTTC; j_gene: TRBJ2-1; abundance: NA; d_gene: NA; v_gene: TRBV15
CDR3aa: CASSRSSANTGELFF; CDR3nt: TGTGCCAGCAGCCGATCTAGCGCTAACACCGGGGAGCTGTTTTTT; j_gene: TRBJ2-2; abundance: NA; d_gene: NA; v_gene: TRBV7-2
CDR3aa: CASSLGRGMNTEAFF; CDR3nt: TGTGCCAGCAGCTTAGGCCGAGGGATGAACACTGAAGCTTTCTTT; j_gene: TRBJ1-1; abundance: NA; d_gene: NA; v_gene: TRBV7-9
CDR3aa: CASSPSGGDISYEQYF; CDR3nt: TGTGCCAGCAGCCCTAGCGGGGGGGATATCTCCTACGAGCAGTACTTC; j_gene: TRBJ2-7; abundance: NA; d_gene: TRBD2; v_gene: TRBV7-2
CDR3aa: CASREPHSYEQYF; CDR3nt: TGTGCCAGCAGGGAACCTCACTCCTACGAGCAGTACTTC; j_gene: TRBJ2-7; abundance: NA; d_gene: NA; v_gene: TRBV6-5
CDR3aa: CASSQGAGGLYEQYF; CDR3nt: TGTGCCAGCAGCCAAGGGGCAGGGGGTCTCTACGAGCAGTACTTC; j_gene: TRBJ2-7; abundance: NA; d_gene: TRBD1; v_gene: TRBV7-3
CDR3aa: CASSQGAGRETQYF; CDR3nt: TGTGCCAGCAGCCAAGGGGCGGGGCGAGAGACCCAGTACTTC; j_gene: TRBJ2-5; abundance: NA; d_gene: NA; v_gene: TRBV7-8
CDR3aa: CASSLSDRSYEQYF; CDR3nt: TGTGCCAGCAGCTTGTCCGACAGGTCCTACGAGCAGTACTTC; j_gene: TRBJ2-7; abundance: once; d_gene: NA; v_gene: TRBV11-2
CDR3aa: CASSSRDRGLTGELFF; CDR3nt: TGCGCCAGCAGCTCCCGGGACAGGGGGTTGACCGGGGAGCTGTTTTTT; j_gene: TRBJ2-2; abundance: NA; d_gene: TRBD1; v_gene: TRBV5-1
CDR3aa: CASSEGTHQETQYF; CDR3nt: TGTGCCAGCAGTGAGGGGACTCACCAAGAGACCCAGTACTTC; j_gene: TRBJ2-5; abundance: few; d_gene: NA; v_gene: TRBV6-1
CDR3aa: CASSLGYEQYF; CDR3nt: TGTGCCAGTAGTCTAGGCTACGAGCAGTACTTC; j_gene: TRBJ2-7; abundance: few; d_gene: NA; v_gene: TRBV19
CDR3aa: CASSLNPGLAGALSYEQYF; CDR3nt: TGTGCCAGCAGTCTTAACCCCGGACTAGCGGGAGCACTTTCCTACGAGCAGTACTTC; j_gene: TRBJ2-7; abundance: NA; d_gene: TRBD2; v_gene: TRBV28
CDR3aa: CASSYSRERQPQHF; CDR3nt: TGTGCCAGCAGTTACTCACGGGAGAGGCAGCCCCAGCATTTT; j_gene: TRBJ1-5; abundance: NA; d_gene: NA; v_gene: TRBV6-5
CDR3aa: CASSLAGGTDTQYF; CDR3nt: TGTGCCAGCAGCTTAGCGGGGGGCACAGATACGCAGTATTTT; j_gene: TRBJ2-3; abundance: NA; d_gene: TRBD2; v_gene: TRBV7-3
CDR3aa: CASRPFGWGQEGSGANVLTF; CDR3nt: TGTGCCAGCAGGCCCTTCGGTTGGGGTCAGGAAGGCTCTGGGGCCAACGTCCTGACTTTC; j_gene: TRBJ2-6; abundance: NA; d_gene: NA; v_gene: TRBV4-2
CDR3aa: CASSSSLLGAGETQYF; CDR3nt: TGTGCCAGCAGCTCTTCACTCTTGGGAGCGGGAGAGACCCAGTACTTC; j_gene: TRBJ2-5; abundance: NA; d_gene: NA; v_gene: TRBV11-2